This note documents a single T cell receptor beta chain sequence. These data belong to a study of T cell responses to AZD1222 COVID-19 vaccine. The method was immunoSEQ multiplex PCR; TCRdb's version includes in-frame clones alone and lacks a portion of them. This sample carries 120,000 or so clones, over 70% of them seen once, and the ten largest clones take around 5.8%. This clonotype was sampled from an adult in good health. Sequencing was performed on peripheral blood, taken on day 0 of AZD1222 vaccination.

CDR3 DNA: TGTGCCAGCAGCTTTAGCGGGGGGTACGACAATGAGCAGTTCTTC. Protein: CASSFSGGYDNEQFF. The rearrangement links TRBV7-3 to TRBJ2-1; 10 bases fit TRBD2. This CDR3 comprises 15 residues. Germline CDR1 SGHTA, CDR2 FQGTGA. With V trimmed by 3 bases and J by 5 bases, 4 bases remained unmatched.